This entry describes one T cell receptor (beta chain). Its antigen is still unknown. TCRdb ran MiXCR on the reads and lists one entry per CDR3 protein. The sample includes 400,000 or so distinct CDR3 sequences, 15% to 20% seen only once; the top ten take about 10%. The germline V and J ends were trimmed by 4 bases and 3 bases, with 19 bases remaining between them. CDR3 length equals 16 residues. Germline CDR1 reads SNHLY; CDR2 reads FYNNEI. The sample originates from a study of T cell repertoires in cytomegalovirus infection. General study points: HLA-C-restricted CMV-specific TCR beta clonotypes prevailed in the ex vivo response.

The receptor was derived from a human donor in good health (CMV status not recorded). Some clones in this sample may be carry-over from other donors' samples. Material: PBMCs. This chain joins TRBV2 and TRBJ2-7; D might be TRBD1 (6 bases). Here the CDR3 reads CASSGFPGQSLYEQYF. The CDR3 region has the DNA TGTGCCAGCAGTGGGTTCCCGGGACAATCCCTCTACGAGCAGTACTTC.